Below are 18 T cell receptor beta chains sequenced from a single sample in a study of T cells in localized non-small cell lung cancer. Clones were sequenced by immunoSEQ multiplex PCR, and TCRdb holds only the in-frame ones, with some missing. Of tens of thousands of clones listed, about 86% were seen once; the top ten hold 20% to 25%. Specimen: peripheral blood, collected before any cancer treatment. Receptors originate from an older male donor with stage III squamous cell lung carcinoma.

This clone occurred a few times. The chain has TRBV7-2 and TRBJ1-2, with D uncertain. Germline lookup yields CDR1 SGHTA and CDR2 FQGNSA. Deletions cut 7 bases from V and 7 bases from J, with 10 bases between. This CDR3 has 11 residues. The CDR3 region is CASTLRGGYTF. The DNA of the CDR3 is TGTGCCAGCACCCTCCGGGGTGGCTACACCTTC.

The rearrangement uses TRBV6-6 and TRBJ2-2; 7 bases agree with TRBD2. CDR1 is MNHNY, CDR2 SVGAGI, per germline (reference sequence). This CDR3 is 13 amino acids long. The V and J ends lost 7 bases and 3 bases, in that order; junction bases with no gene match: 2. CDR3 nucleotide sequence: TGTGCCAGCAACCGGGGGGACACCGGGGAGCTGTTTTTT. This codes for CASNRGDTGELFF.

V and J are TRBV19 and TRBJ2-5; 9 positions match TRBD1. The CDR3 runs to 16 residues. The junction had 13 bases not matched to a gene; V was cut back by 7 bases and J by 4 bases. Germline V gene data show CDR1 as LNHDA and CDR2 as SQIVND (reference sequence). CDR3 nucleotide sequence: TGTGCCAGTACCAACGTCCCGGGACAGGGATCAGAGACCCAGTACTTC. Residues: CASTNVPGQGSETQYF.

The chain links TRBV5-4 to TRBJ2-7; D is undetermined. The CDR3 sequence is 15 residues long. With 0 bases removed from V and 0 bases from J, the gap between germline ends came to 10 bases. CDR1 and CDR2 from the germline V gene are SGHNT and YYREEE (reference sequence). CDR3 region: CASSLEISSSYEQYF. DNA for the CDR3: TGTGCCAGCAGCTTGGAGATCTCTAGCTCCTACGAGCAGTACTTC.

The chain is built from TRBV6-5 and TRBJ1-6; D is uncertain. This CDR3 spans 16 amino acids. Germline CDR1 reads MNHEY; CDR2 reads SVGAGI. Trimming stripped 2 bases from V and 0 bases from J, with 8 bases between. In DNA, the CDR3 is TGTGCCAGCAGTTACGACGGGAGCTCCTATAATTCACCCCTCCACTTT. Translation: CASSYDGSSYNSPLHF.

This clone was recorded once. V is TRBV27 and J is TRBJ1-5; D ambiguous. V lost 0 bases and J 0 bases, leaving 9 bases between the germline ends. Germline V gene sequence: CDR1 MNHEY, CDR2 SMNVEV (reference sequence). This CDR3 has 16 residues. The CDR3 loop reads CASSLSRVNSNQPQHF. Written as DNA, the CDR3 is TGTGCCAGCAGTTTATCCCGGGTTAATAGCAATCAGCCCCAGCATTTT.

The chain recombines TRBV19 with TRBJ2-2, with TRBD1 matching 11 bases. This CDR3 is built from 16 residues. In germline, CDR1 is LNHDA, CDR2 SQIVND (reference sequence). Losses at the gene ends were 5 bases for V and 2 bases for J; bases not matched to a gene: 4. The CDR3 DNA is TGTGCCAGTAGTCCCTGGACAGGGGGCAACACCGGGGAGCTGTTTTTT. It translates to CASSPWTGGNTGELFF.

V usage is TRBV7-2 and J usage is TRBJ2-3, with D perhaps being TRBD1 or TRBD2 (5 bases each). Per germline, CDR1 SGHTA and CDR2 FQGNSA. The V gene lost 1 base and the J gene lost 3 bases, with 11 bases spanning the gap. This CDR3 region has 15 residues. The CDR3 DNA follows: TGTGCCAGCAGCTTAGTGGGGGATGGAACAGATACGCAGTATTTT. Its protein product is CASSLVGDGTDTQYF. Full variable domain (rest looked up from reference TRBV7-2 and TRBJ2-3): GAGVSQSPSNKVTEKGKDVELRCDPISGHTALYWYRQSLGQGLEFLIYFQGNSAPDKSGLPSDRFSAERTGGSVSTLTIQRTQQEDSAVYLCASSLVGDGTDTQYFGPGTRLTVL.

The J gene is TRBJ1-4, the V gene TRBV28; 10 nucleotides match TRBD1. The CDR3 extends over 14 amino acids. Trimming at V came to 5 bases and at J to 7 bases, leaving 4 bases not matched to a gene. Germline CDR1 MDHEN, CDR2 SYDVKM. The DNA of the CDR3 is TGTGCCAGCAGTCTTGACAGGGGGCGTGAAAAACTGTTTTTT. This translates into CASSLDRGREKLFF.

This chain uses TRBV4-1 with TRBJ1-1, with D possibly matching TRBD1 (5 bases). Deletions cut 4 bases from V and 6 bases from J, with 15 bases between. The germline CDR1 and CDR2 sequences are MGHRA and YSYEKL. The CDR3 length is 14 residues. CDR3 in amino acids: CASSPARVSPEAFF. The CDR3 nucleotides are TGCGCCAGCAGCCCCGCCAGGGTATCTCCTGAAGCTTTCTTT.

The CDR3 reads CASSEIQGAILNTEAFF. CDR3 nucleotide sequence: TGTGCCAGCAGTGAAATTCAGGGGGCTATATTGAACACTGAAGCTTTCTTT. The rearrangement uses TRBV28 and TRBJ1-1; 8 bases line up with TRBD1. The germline CDR1 and CDR2 sequences are MDHEN and SYDVKM. J was trimmed by 0 bases and V by 5 bases; bases with no gene match: 11. The CDR3 runs 17 residues. The variable domain in full, completed from reference TRBV28 and TRBJ1-1, reads DVKVTQSSRYLVKRTGEKVFLECVQDMDHENMFWYRQDPGLGLRLIYFSYDVKMKEKGDIPEGYSVSREKKERFSLILESASTNQTSMYLCASSEIQGAILNTEAFFGQGTRLTVV.

This chain connects TRBV10-1 to TRBJ1-6; the D gene is possibly TRBD1 (5 bases). The CDR3 is 13 residues long. Germline CDR1 and CDR2: WNHNN and SYGVQD (reference sequence). Trimming shortened V by 6 bases and J by 10 bases, and 13 bases separated the two germline ends. The CDR3 here is CASRQEFGSPLHF. CDR3 DNA sequence: TGCGCCAGCAGACAGGAATTCGGCTCACCCCTCCACTTT.

V gene TRBV5-5 combines with J gene TRBJ1-1, with D maybe TRBD1 (5 bases). The CDR3 has 14 residues. Trimming removed 4 bases from V and 1 base from J, with 11 bases in between. Germline loops: CDR1 SGHKS, CDR2 YYEKEE (reference sequence). CDR3 in amino acids: CASSPIGQNTEAFF. The CDR3 DNA follows: TGTGCCAGCAGCCCGATCGGACAGAACACTGAAGCTTTCTTT.

This chain uses TRBV28 with TRBJ1-2; D gene ambiguous. Trimming took off 1 base at V and 1 base at J, with 10 bases between the two ends. Germline V CDR1 and CDR2: MDHEN, SYDVKM. The CDR3 runs 15 residues. The CDR3 loop is CASSLFSAGNYGYTF. The CDR3 bases are TGTGCCAGCAGTTTATTCTCGGCTGGTAACTATGGCTACACCTTC.

This chain joins TRBV5-1 and TRBJ1-1; D perhaps matches TRBD1 (5 bases). Trimming removed 5 bases from V and 6 bases from J, with 17 bases in between. CDR3 length: 14 residues. Germline CDR1 SGHRS, CDR2 YFSETQ. CDR3 nucleotides: TGCGCCAGCAGTGTGGGGGGAGCCTGGGCTGAAGCTTTCTTT. It encodes CASSVGGAWAEAFF.

Concerning this clone: One end of the junction is discordant with germline, which a read error may explain. This chain links TRBV5-8 with TRBJ1-2; D is perhaps TRBD1 (5 bases). The CDR3 contains 14 residues. Germline CDR1 and CDR2: SGHTS and YDEGEE. The CDR3 spells CASRLRGDWDGYTF. In nucleotides, the CDR3 is TGTGCCAGCCGCTTACGGGGGGACTGGGATGGCTACACCTTC.

CDR3 DNA sequence: TGTGCCAGCAGTTACAGGGAGCAAGAGACCCAGTACTTC. Its translation is CASSYREQETQYF. This chain links TRBV6-5 with TRBJ2-5; the D gene is possibly TRBD2 (5 bases). The CDR3 has 13 residues. V gave up 2 bases and J gave up 2 bases, with 6 bases separating them. Germline-derived CDR1 and CDR2 are MNHEY and SVGAGI.

The gene calls are TRBV5-5 and TRBJ1-1; D remains unclear. This CDR3 has 14 amino acids. Looked up from germline, CDR1 is SGHKS and CDR2 is YYEKEE (reference sequence). V was shortened by 4 bases and J by 0 bases, with 10 bases between the two germline ends. CDR3 amino acids: CASSVEGLNTEAFF. The CDR3, as DNA: TGTGCCAGCAGCGTTGAAGGGTTGAACACTGAAGCTTTCTTT.